The rows below give T cell receptor beta chains drawn from one sample of a study of blood T cell repertoires in COVID-19. Produced via immunoSEQ multiplex PCR; TCRdb's table is partial and in-frame only. In the table there are about 320,000 clones, about 87% of which are singletons. Sequencing used PBMCs or T cells enriched from blood (not recorded which). These receptors were collected from a man aged 25-40 years who had recovered from COVID-19. CDR3s include the opening cysteine and the closing phenylalanine or tryptophan. A D gene is named only where the DNA matches it firmly. Expanded clones are given a class, and other clones once, few, many or no size at all.

D: TRBD1
V: TRBV7-2
size: .
J: TRBJ1-2
CDR3: CASSAQTGNYGYTF
DNA: TGTGCCAGCAGCGCCCAGACAGGGAACTATGGCTACACCTTC

D: .
V: TRBV6-4
size: .
J: TRBJ2-2
CDR3: CASRPGLTMAGELFF
DNA: TGTGCCAGCAGGCCGGGACTCACGATGGCCGGGGAGCTGTTTTTT

D: .
V: TRBV10-1
size: few
J: TRBJ2-7
CDR3: CASSAGRAYEQYF
DNA: TGCGCCAGCAGTGCCGGCAGGGCCTACGAGCAGTACTTC

D: .
V: TRBV6-1
size: .
J: TRBJ2-1
CDR3: CASSEDGGYNEQFF
DNA: TGTGCCAGCAGTGAGGACGGAGGGTACAATGAGCAGTTCTTC

D: .
V: TRBV5-1
size: .
J: TRBJ1-6
CDR3: CASSLVVSYNSPLHF
DNA: TGCGCCAGCAGCTTGGTCGTCTCCTATAATTCACCCCTCCACTTT

D: .
V: TRBV4-1
size: .
J: TRBJ1-6
CDR3: CASSQGRARGISPLHF
DNA: TGCGCCAGCAGCCAAGGAAGAGCAAGGGGGATCTCACCCCTCCACTTT

D: TRBD1
V: TRBV6-5
size: .
J: TRBJ1-5
CDR3: CASSYSSQGGGQPQHF
DNA: TGTGCCAGCAGTTACTCGAGTCAGGGGGGCGGTCAGCCCCAGCATTTT

D: TRBD1
V: TRBV7-7
size: once
J: TRBJ2-2
CDR3: CASSPGQANTGELFF
DNA: TGTGCCAGCAGCCCGGGACAGGCGAACACCGGGGAGCTGTTTTTT

D: .
V: TRBV24-1
size: .
J: TRBJ2-1
CDR3: CATSLGVNEQFF
DNA: TGTGCCACCAGTCTAGGGGTGAATGAGCAGTTCTTC

D: .
V: TRBV6-5
size: .
J: TRBJ1-5
CDR3: CASSPGGGSNQPQHF
DNA: TGTGCCAGCAGCCCCGGCGGTGGAAGCAATCAGCCCCAGCATTTT

D: .
V: TRBV5-1
size: .
J: TRBJ1-5
CDR3: CASSWGRNQPQHF
DNA: TGCGCCAGCAGTTGGGGCCGGAATCAGCCCCAGCATTTT

D: TRBD1
V: TRBV19
size: .
J: TRBJ1-5
CDR3: CASSYRGEIGDQPQHF
DNA: TGTGCCAGTAGTTACAGGGGGGAAATCGGGGATCAGCCCCAGCATTTT

D: TRBD1
V: TRBV11-1
size: .
J: TRBJ1-1
CDR3: CASSRGTALMNTEAFF
DNA: TGTGCCAGCAGCCGAGGGACAGCACTAATGAACACTGAAGCTTTCTTT

D: .
V: TRBV5-4
size: .
J: TRBJ2-7
CDR3: CASSLGLGAEQYF
DNA: TGTGCCAGCAGCTTGGGACTGGGAGCCGAGCAGTACTTC

D: TRBD1
V: TRBV5-1
size: .
J: TRBJ1-1
CDR3: CASSSRTGLNTEAFF
DNA: TGCGCCAGCAGCTCCAGGACAGGGTTGAACACTGAAGCTTTCTTT

D: .
V: TRBV28
size: once
J: TRBJ2-7
CDR3: CASSLAGSYEQYF
DNA: TGTGCCAGCAGTTTGGCAGGGTCCTACGAGCAGTACTTC

D: .
V: TRBV4-2
size: .
J: TRBJ2-7
CDR3: CASSQDTEGKIYEQYF
DNA: TGTGCCAGCAGCCAAGATACGGAGGGAAAGATCTACGAGCAGTACTTC

D: TRBD1
V: TRBV6-4
size: once
J: TRBJ1-5
CDR3: CASTAGSDRGLQPQHF
DNA: TGTGCCAGCACGGCTGGCTCGGACAGGGGGCTGCAGCCCCAGCATTTT

D: TRBD2
V: TRBV5-1
size: .
J: TRBJ2-1
CDR3: CASSLVSGGRSSYNEQFF
DNA: TGCGCCAGCAGCTTGGTTAGCGGGGGGCGGAGCTCCTACAATGAGCAGTTCTTC

D: .
V: TRBV28
size: once
J: TRBJ2-1
CDR3: CASSLEGGAYNEQFF
DNA: TGTGCCAGCAGTTTAGAGGGAGGCGCCTACAATGAGCAGTTCTTC

D: .
V: TRBV6-5
size: .
J: TRBJ1-5
CDR3: CASSYSGYSNQPQHF
DNA: TGTGCCAGCAGTTATAGCGGTTATAGCAATCAGCCCCAGCATTTT

D: TRBD1
V: TRBV5-1
size: .
J: TRBJ1-2
CDR3: CASSLAGQGADYGYTF
DNA: TGCGCCAGCAGCTTGGCAGGACAGGGGGCGGACTATGGCTACACCTTC

D: .
V: TRBV5-1
size: .
J: TRBJ1-3
CDR3: CASSSDTNTIYF
DNA: TGCGCCAGCAGCTCAGACACGAACACCATATATTTT